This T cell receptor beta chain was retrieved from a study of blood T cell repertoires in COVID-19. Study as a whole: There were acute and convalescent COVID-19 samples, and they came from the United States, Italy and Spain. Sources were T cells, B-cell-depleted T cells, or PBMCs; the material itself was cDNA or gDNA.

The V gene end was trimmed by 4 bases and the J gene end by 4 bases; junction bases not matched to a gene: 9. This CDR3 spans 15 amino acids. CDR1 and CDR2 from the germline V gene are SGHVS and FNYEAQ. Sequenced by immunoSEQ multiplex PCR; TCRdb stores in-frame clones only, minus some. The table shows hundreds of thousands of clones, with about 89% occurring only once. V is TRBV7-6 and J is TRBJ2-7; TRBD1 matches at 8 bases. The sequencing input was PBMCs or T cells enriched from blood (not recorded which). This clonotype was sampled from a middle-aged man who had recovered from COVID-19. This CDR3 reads CASSSGTGIGYEQYF. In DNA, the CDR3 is TGTGCCAGCAGCTCCGGGACAGGAATTGGGTACGAGCAGTACTTC.